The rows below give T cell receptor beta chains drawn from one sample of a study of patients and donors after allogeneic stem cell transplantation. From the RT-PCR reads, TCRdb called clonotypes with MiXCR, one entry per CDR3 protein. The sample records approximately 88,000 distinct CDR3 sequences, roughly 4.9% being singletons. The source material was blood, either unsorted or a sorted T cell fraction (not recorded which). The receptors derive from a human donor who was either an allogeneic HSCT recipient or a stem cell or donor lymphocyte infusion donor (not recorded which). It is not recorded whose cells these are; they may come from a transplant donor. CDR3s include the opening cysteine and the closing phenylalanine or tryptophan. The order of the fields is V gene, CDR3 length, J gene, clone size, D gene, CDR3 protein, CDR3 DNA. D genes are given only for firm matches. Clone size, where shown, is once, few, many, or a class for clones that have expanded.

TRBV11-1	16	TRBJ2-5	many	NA	CASSLAAGLRQETQYF	TGTGCCAGCAGCTTAGCGGCTGGACTACGTCAAGAGACCCAGTACTTC
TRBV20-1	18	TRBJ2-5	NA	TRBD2	CSAIYGTSGRAGRETQYF	TGCAGTGCTATCTACGGGACTAGCGGGAGGGCCGGTCGGGAGACCCAGTACTTC
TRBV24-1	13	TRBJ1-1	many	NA	CASRDEKNTEAFF	TGTGCTTCCCGGGACGAGAAGAACACTGAAGCTTTCTTT
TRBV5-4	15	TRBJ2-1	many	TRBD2	CASSSPSGGHNEQFF	TGTGCCAGCAGCTCCCCTAGCGGGGGCCACAATGAGCAGTTCTTC
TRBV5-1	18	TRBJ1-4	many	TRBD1	CASSSGTGGGSIGEKLFF	TGCGCCAGCAGCTCCGGGACAGGGGGCGGATCGATAGGGGAAAAACTGTTTTTT
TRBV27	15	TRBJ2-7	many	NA	CASSFVGANTYEQYF	TGTGCCAGCAGTTTCGTTGGCGCGAACACCTACGAGCAGTACTTC
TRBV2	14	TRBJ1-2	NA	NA	CASNRQETSYGYTF	TGTGCCAGCAACCGACAGGAAACCAGCTATGGCTACACCTTC
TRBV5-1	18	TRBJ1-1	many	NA	CASSSGSGRRLGGAEAFF	TGCGCCAGCAGCTCAGGTAGTGGCAGGAGGCTAGGTGGGGCTGAAGCTTTCTTT
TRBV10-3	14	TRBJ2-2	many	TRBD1	CAIRGQANTGELFF	TGTGCCATCAGGGGACAGGCGAACACCGGGGAGCTGTTTTTT
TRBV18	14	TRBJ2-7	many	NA	CASSPPATSYEQYF	TGTGCCAGCTCACCACCAGCCACCTCCTACGAGCAGTACTTC
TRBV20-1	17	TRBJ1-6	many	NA	CSARGSAGRSYNSPLHF	TGCAGTGCTCGGGGGTCGGCAGGGCGATCCTATAATTCACCCCTCCACTTT
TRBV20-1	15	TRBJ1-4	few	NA	CSASNGGSTNEKLFF	TGCAGTGCTAGCAACGGGGGTTCAACTAATGAAAAACTGTTTTTT
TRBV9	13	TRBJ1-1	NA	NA	CASSVGPRDEAFF	TGTGCCAGCAGCGTGGGACCTCGGGATGAAGCTTTCTTT
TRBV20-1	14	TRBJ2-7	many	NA	CSARDLGKGEEQYF	TGCAGTGCTAGAGATCTAGGAAAGGGGGAAGAGCAGTACTTC
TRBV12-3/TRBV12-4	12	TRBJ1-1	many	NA	CASSLETGRAFF	TGTGCCAGCAGTTTAGAGACAGGTAGGGCTTTCTTT
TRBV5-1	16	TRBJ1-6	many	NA	CASSNPKGSNNSPLHF	TGCGCCAGCAGCAACCCCAAGGGATCCAATAATTCACCCCTCCACTTT